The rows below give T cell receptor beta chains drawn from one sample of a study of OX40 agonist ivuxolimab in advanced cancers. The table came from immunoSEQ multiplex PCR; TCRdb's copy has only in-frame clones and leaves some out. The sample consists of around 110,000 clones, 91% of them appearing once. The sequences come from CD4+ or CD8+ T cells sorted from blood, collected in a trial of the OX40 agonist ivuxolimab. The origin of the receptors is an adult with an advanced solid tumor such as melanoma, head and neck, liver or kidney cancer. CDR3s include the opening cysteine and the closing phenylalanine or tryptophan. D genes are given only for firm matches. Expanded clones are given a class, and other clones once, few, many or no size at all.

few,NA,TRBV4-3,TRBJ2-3,CASSHRAGFTDTQYF,TGCGCCAGCAGCCATAGGGCGGGATTCACAGATACGCAGTATTTT
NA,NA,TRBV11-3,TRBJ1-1,CASSLYPAEAFF,TGTGCCAGCAGCTTATATCCGGCTGAAGCTTTCTTT
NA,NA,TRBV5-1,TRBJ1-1,CASSPSDGDTEAFF,TGCGCCAGCAGCCCCTCCGATGGTGACACTGAAGCTTTCTTT
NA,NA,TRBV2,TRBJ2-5,CASRLPGLRRGVETQYF,TGTGCCAGCAGATTGCCGGGCCTTAGACGGGGAGTAGAGACCCAGTACTTC
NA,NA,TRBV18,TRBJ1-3,CASSRSSSGNTIYF,TGTGCCAGCTCACGTAGTAGTTCTGGAAACACCATATATTTT
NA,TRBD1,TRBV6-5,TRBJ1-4,CASSLNRGLTEKLFF,TGTGCCAGCAGCCTCAACAGGGGGCTAACTGAAAAACTGTTTTTT
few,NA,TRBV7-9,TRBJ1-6,CASSLGQVDNSPLHF,TGTGCCAGCAGCTTAGGCCAGGTCGATAATTCACCCCTCCACTTT
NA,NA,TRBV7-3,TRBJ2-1,CASSLGGSAYNEQFF,TGTGCCAGCAGCTTAGGAGGTTCCGCCTACAATGAGCAGTTCTTC
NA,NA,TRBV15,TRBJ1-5,CATGSGQPQHF,TGTGCCACCGGATCTGGTCAGCCCCAGCATTTT
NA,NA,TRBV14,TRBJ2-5,CASSQGLGMKETQYF,TGTGCCAGCAGCCAAGGACTAGGGATGAAAGAGACCCAGTACTTC
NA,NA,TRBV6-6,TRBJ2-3,CASSISGPGTDTQYF,TGTGCCAGCAGTATCTCGGGACCCGGCACAGATACGCAGTATTTT
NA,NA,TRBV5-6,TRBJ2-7,CASSETGRPEQYF,TGTGCCAGCAGCGAGACAGGTAGGCCCGAGCAGTACTTC
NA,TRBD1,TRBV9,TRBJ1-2,CASSPGQPQGGGYTF,TGTGCCAGTTCCCCGGGACAGCCACAAGGAGGGGGCTACACCTTC
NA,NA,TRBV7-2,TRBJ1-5,CASSKGAGYSNQPQHF,TGTGCCAGCAGCAAAGGGGCGGGATATAGCAATCAGCCCCAGCATTTT
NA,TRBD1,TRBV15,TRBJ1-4,CATSSWEGARANEKLFF,TGTGCCACCAGTTCTTGGGAGGGGGCGAGAGCTAATGAAAAACTGTTTTTT
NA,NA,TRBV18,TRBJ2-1,CASSPQHEQFF,TGTGCCAGCTCACCACAGCATGAGCAGTTCTTC
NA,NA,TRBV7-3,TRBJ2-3,CASSLRAAGDTQYF,TGTGCCAGCAGCTTAAGGGCGGCTGGAGATACGCAGTATTTT
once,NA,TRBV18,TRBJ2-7,CASSPRADYEQYF,TGTGCCAGCTCACCACGGGCCGACTACGAGCAGTACTTC
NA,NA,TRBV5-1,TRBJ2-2,CASSPDLTGELFF,TGCGCCAGCAGCCCTGACCTCACCGGGGAGCTGTTTTTT
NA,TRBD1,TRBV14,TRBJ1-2,CASSNPQGQDFINYGYTF,TGTGCCAGCTCTAACCCCCAGGGACAGGACTTTATTAACTATGGCTACACCTTC
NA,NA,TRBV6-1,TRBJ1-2,CASSASNYGYTF,TGTGCCAGCAGTGCGTCCAACTATGGCTACACCTTC
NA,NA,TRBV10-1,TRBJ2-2,CASSCPGLGGELFF,TGCGCCAGCAGTTGTCCAGGGTTGGGCGGGGAGCTGTTTTTT
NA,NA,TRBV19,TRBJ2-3,CASSTGSNTQYF,TGTGCCAGTAGTACCGGGTCTAATACGCAGTATTTT
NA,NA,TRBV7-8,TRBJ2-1,CASSFPTASPYNEQFF,TGTGCCAGCAGCTTCCCGACAGCTTCTCCCTACAATGAGCAGTTCTTC
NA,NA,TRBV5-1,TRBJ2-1,CASGLSDEQFF,TGCGCCAGCGGACTATCCGATGAGCAGTTCTTC
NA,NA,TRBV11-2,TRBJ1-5,CASSLDRETYSNQPQHF,TGTGCCAGCAGCTTAGATAGGGAAACCTATAGCAATCAGCCCCAGCATTTT
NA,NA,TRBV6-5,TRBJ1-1,CASSSTVRSTEAFF,TGTGCCAGCAGTTCGACAGTCCGCAGCACTGAAGCTTTCTTT
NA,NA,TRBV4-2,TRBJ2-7,CASSLVGTGPYEQYF,TGTGCCAGCAGCCTTGTGGGGACTGGTCCCTACGAGCAGTACTTC
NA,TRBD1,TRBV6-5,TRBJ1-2,CASRGKGQPNYGYTF,TGTGCCAGCAGGGGGAAGGGACAGCCTAACTATGGCTACACCTTC
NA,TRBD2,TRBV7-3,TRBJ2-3,CASSSYSGGMDTQYF,TGTGCCAGCAGCAGCTATAGCGGGGGGATGGATACGCAGTATTTT
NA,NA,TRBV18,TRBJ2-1,CASSPKGAGRDDEQFF,TGTGCCAGCTCACCTAAGGGGGCAGGGAGGGATGATGAGCAGTTCTTC
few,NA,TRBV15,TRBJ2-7,CATSKVQGYEQYF,TGTGCCACCAGCAAGGTACAGGGTTACGAGCAGTACTTC
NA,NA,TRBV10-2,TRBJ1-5,CASREHLSSNQPQHF,TGCGCCAGCAGGGAGCATCTTTCTAGCAATCAGCCCCAGCATTTT
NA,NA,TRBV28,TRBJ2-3,CASTSTDTQYF,TGTGCCAGCACAAGTACAGATACGCAGTATTTT
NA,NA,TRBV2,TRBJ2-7,CASSGETYEQYF,TGTGCCAGCAGTGGCGAGACCTACGAGCAGTACTTC
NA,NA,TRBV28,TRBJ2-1,CASSLWSESYNEQFF,TGTGCCAGCAGTTTATGGTCGGAGTCCTACAATGAGCAGTTCTTC
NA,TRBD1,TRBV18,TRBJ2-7,CASSPPGQGYEQYF,TGTGCCAGCTCACCACCGGGACAGGGCTACGAGCAGTACTTC
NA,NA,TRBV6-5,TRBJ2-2,CASRSNTGELFF,TGTGCCAGCAGGTCGAACACCGGGGAGCTGTTTTTT
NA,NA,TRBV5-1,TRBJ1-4,CASSLVGTTNEKLFF,TGCGCCAGCAGCTTGGTCGGGACAACTAATGAAAAACTGTTTTTT
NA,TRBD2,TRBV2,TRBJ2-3,CASTGGGSTDTQYF,TGTGCCAGCACGGGAGGGGGAAGCACAGATACGCAGTATTTT
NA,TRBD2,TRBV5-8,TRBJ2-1,CASSLAVAGGGNEQFF,TGTGCCAGCAGCTTGGCCGTAGCGGGAGGTGGCAATGAGCAGTTCTTC
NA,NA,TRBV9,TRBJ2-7,CASSTRGTSYEQYF,TGTGCCAGCAGCACAAGGGGTACAAGCTACGAGCAGTACTTC
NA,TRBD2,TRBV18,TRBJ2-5,CASSLGTSGETQYF,TGTGCCAGCTCACTGGGGACTAGTGGCGAGACCCAGTACTTC
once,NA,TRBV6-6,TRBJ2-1,CASSYPEQDEQFF,TGTGCCAGCAGTTACCCAGAGCAGGATGAGCAGTTCTTC
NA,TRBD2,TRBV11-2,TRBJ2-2,CASRWGISGRAEELFF,TGTGCCAGCAGGTGGGGGATTAGCGGGAGGGCTGAGGAGCTGTTTTTT
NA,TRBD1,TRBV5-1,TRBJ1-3,CASSAAGTGIGNTIYF,TGCGCCAGCAGCGCCGCCGGGACAGGGATCGGAAACACCATATATTTT
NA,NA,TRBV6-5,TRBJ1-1,CASTRAGQGAAAFF,TGTGCCAGCACCAGAGCAGGGCAGGGCGCCGCCGCTTTCTTT
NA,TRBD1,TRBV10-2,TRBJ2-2,CATLTGTFTGELFF,TGCGCCACCTTGACAGGGACCTTCACCGGGGAGCTGTTTTTT
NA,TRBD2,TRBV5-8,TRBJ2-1,CASSADTGTSGYNEQFF,TGTGCCAGCAGTGCGGACACCGGGACTAGCGGCTACAATGAGCAGTTCTTC
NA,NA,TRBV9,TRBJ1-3,CASSVRQGGNTIYF,TGTGCCAGCAGCGTAAGGCAGGGGGGAAACACCATATATTTT
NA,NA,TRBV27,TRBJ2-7,CASTRDGSYEQYF,TGTGCCAGCACCCGGGACGGATCCTACGAGCAGTACTTC
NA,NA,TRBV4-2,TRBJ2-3,CASSQEWPPDTQYF,TGTGCCAGCAGCCAAGAATGGCCCCCGGATACGCAGTATTTT
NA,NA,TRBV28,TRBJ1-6,CASSLRQAPNSPLHF,TGTGCCAGCAGTTTAAGACAGGCTCCTAACTCACCCCTCCACTTT